The T cell receptor beta chain described here comes from a study of shared clonotypes between healthy human individuals. Whole-study context: The cohort had a couple of women and a few men, ages 18 to 49.

In the authors' methods: Junction-only sequences without quality scores came from ImmunoSEQ, so filtering differed. Some clones are missing from TCRdb's copy, which holds only in-frame ones; the method was immunoSEQ multiplex PCR. Clone size and the V and J calls come from that table; the DNA yielded D and trimming. The sample contains around 330,000 clones, roughly 70% of which appear only once. Looked up from germline, CDR1 is SGHTA and CDR2 is FQGTGA. The CDR3 sequence is 15 residues long. Trimming cost V 6 bases and J 5 bases; bases outside gene matches: 9. The sequence was collected from a man aged 25-40 years in good health. The chain combines TRBV7-3 with TRBJ2-1; 8 bases line up with TRBD2. The sequenced sample consisted of memory CD4+ T cells sorted from blood. Subset denoted: CD45RA-negative fraction. CDR3: CASRPSGSIDNEQFF. CDR3 DNA sequence: TGTGCCAGCAGGCCCAGCGGGAGTATCGACAATGAGCAGTTCTTC.